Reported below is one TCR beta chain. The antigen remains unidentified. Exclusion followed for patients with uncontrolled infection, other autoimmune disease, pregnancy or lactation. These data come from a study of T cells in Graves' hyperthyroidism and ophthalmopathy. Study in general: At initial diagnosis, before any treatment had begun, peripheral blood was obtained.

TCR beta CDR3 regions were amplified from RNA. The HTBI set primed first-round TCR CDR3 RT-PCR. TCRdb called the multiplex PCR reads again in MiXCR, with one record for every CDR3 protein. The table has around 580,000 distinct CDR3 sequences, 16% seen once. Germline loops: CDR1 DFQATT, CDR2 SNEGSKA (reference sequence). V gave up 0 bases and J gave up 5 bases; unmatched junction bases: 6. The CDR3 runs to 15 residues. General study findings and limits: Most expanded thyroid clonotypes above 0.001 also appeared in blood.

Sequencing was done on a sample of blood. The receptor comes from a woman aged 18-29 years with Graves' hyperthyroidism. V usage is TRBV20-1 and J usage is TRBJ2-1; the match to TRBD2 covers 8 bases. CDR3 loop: CSARDRGGADNEQFF. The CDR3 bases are TGCAGTGCTAGAGACCGGGGGGGGGCCGACAATGAGCAGTTCTTC.